This T cell receptor (beta chain) was sequenced for a study of blood T cell repertoires in COVID-19. Germline loops: CDR1 SGHNT, CDR2 YENEEA. The CDR3 is 14 residues long. V trimming: 5 bases; J trimming: 9 bases; junction bases outside the gene matches: 7. TCRdb's table, derived via immunoSEQ multiplex PCR, lists solely in-frame clones and lacks some. The data contain more than 95,000 clones, about four fifths of them singletons. The table lists this clone with a count of one. Source material: peripheral blood. The origin of this receptor is a man older than 75 with acute or convalescent COVID-19. The chain combines TRBV11-3 with TRBJ2-1; 10 positions agree with TRBD1. CDR3 sequence reads: CASSPGQGTIEQFF. The CDR3 DNA reads TGTGCCAGCAGCCCGGGACAGGGGACTATTGAGCAGTTCTTC.